These 31 T cell receptor beta chains originate from one sample sequenced in a study of blood T cell repertoires in COVID-19. The repertoire was sequenced with immunoSEQ multiplex PCR; TCRdb's copy has only in-frame clones and lacks some. Of approximately 200,000 clones in the sample, about 85% are singletons; the top ten hold 15% to 20%. The material sequenced was peripheral blood. These receptors were taken from a person aged 65 to 85 with COVID-19, enrolled during active disease.

The gene calls are TRBV15 and TRBJ1-2; a possible D gene is TRBD1 (5 bases). The CDR3 is made up of 15 amino acids. The V end lost 0 bases, the J end lost 1 base, and 9 bases lay between the germline ends. Germline V gives CDR1 LNHNV, CDR2 YYDKDF (reference sequence). CDR3 protein: CATSRDGGGNYGYTF. In DNA, the CDR3 is TGTGCCACCAGCAGAGACGGCGGGGGTAACTATGGCTACACCTTC.

This clone has just one count. V gene TRBV27 combines with J gene TRBJ1-5; D perhaps matches TRBD1 (5 bases). Trimming took 5 bases from V and 0 from J, leaving 20 bases between them. Per the germline V gene, CDR1 is MNHEY and CDR2 is SMNVEV (reference sequence). The CDR3 length is 18 residues. The CDR3 DNA reads TGTGCCAGCAGTCCCCAGACAGTTACGGCTCATAGCAATCAGCCCCAGCATTTT. Its protein product is CASSPQTVTAHSNQPQHF.

The chain carries TRBV7-3 and TRBJ2-7; D possibly corresponds to TRBD2 (5 bases). The CDR3 covers 13 residues. Germline V gives CDR1 SGHTA, CDR2 FQGTGA. The V end was cut by 5 bases, the J end by 3 bases, with 11 bases between. CDR3 nucleotide sequence: TGTGCCAGCAGCAGCGGTCGTCACTACGAGCAGTACTTC. Translated: CASSSGRHYEQYF.

The chain uses TRBV19 and TRBJ2-2; 9 nucleotides match TRBD1. The length of the CDR3 is 19 residues. CDR1 and CDR2 from the germline V gene are LNHDA and SQIVND (reference sequence). V lost 6 bases, J lost 3 bases, and 17 bases stayed unmatched. The CDR3 is CASSKRNSRTGVHTGELFF. In DNA form, the CDR3 reads TGTGCCAGTAGCAAGAGGAACTCCCGGACAGGGGTCCACACCGGGGAGCTGTTTTTT.

This chain links TRBV5-4 with TRBJ2-2, with no clear D. Germline V gene data show CDR1 as SGHNT and CDR2 as YYREEE (reference sequence). The V end lost 7 bases, the J end lost 3 bases, and 13 bases lay between the germline ends. CDR3 length equals 14 residues. The CDR3 spells CASGPLKDTGELFF. The CDR3, as DNA: TGTGCCAGCGGCCCCCTTAAAGACACCGGGGAGCTGTTTTTT.

The rearrangement joins TRBV18 to TRBJ2-2; 7 bases map to TRBD1. Trimming cost V 5 bases and J 0 bases; bases outside gene matches: 9. Germline V gives CDR1 KGHSH, CDR2 LQKENI. CDR3 length: 17 amino acids. The CDR3 here is CASSTVGTVPNTGELFF. The CDR3 bases are TGTGCCAGCTCAACCGTCGGGACAGTGCCGAACACCGGGGAGCTGTTTTTT. Together with reference TRBV18 and TRBJ2-2, the CDR3 gives the full variable domain: NAGVMQNPRHLVRRRGQEARLRCSPMKGHSHVYWYRQLPEEGLKFMVYLQKENIIDESGMPKERFSAEFPKEGPSILRIQQVVRGDSAAYFCASSTVGTVPNTGELFFGEGSRLTVL.

In nucleotides, the CDR3 is TGCGCCAGCAGCCAAGAGTGGGGCAGGGGCACTGAAGCTTTCTTT. Its translation is CASSQEWGRGTEAFF. The genes are TRBV4-3 and TRBJ1-1, with D possibly being TRBD1 (6 bases). Germline CDR1 and CDR2: LGHNA and YSLEER. V dropped 0 bases and J dropped 4 bases, with 12 bases sitting between them. The CDR3 runs 15 residues.

The chain links TRBV30 to TRBJ2-1, with TRBD2 as a possible D gene (6 bases). CDR3 length: 14 amino acids. CDR1 is GTSNPN, CDR2 SVGIG, per germline (reference sequence). The ends were cut back, 2 bases at V and 12 bases at J, with 20 bases in the middle. The CDR3 region is CAWSPSARAGSQFF. The CDR3 coding sequence is TGTGCCTGGAGTCCATCAGCGCGGGCGGGGTCGCAGTTCTTC.

V and J are TRBV9 and TRBJ2-7; 8 bases are shared with TRBD2. The CDR3 contains 15 residues. Per germline, CDR1 SGDLS and CDR2 YYNGEE. V lost 0 bases to trimming and J lost 2 bases; unmatched junction nucleotides: 4. CDR3 sequence (DNA): TGTGCCAGCAGCGTAGGTAATAGCGGGGCCTACGAGCAGTACTTC. This sequence encodes CASSVGNSGAYEQYF.

CDR3 amino acids: CASSLDGTSGGDTQYF. The CDR3 nucleotides read TGTGCCAGCAGCTTGGACGGGACTAGCGGGGGAGATACGCAGTATTTT. The chain links TRBV7-9 to TRBJ2-3, with 14 positions matching TRBD2. The V gene's germline CDR1 is SEHNR and CDR2 FQNEAQ (reference sequence). The J segment lost 5 bases and the V segment lost 3 bases, leaving 4 bases of the junction unmatched. The CDR3 spans 16 residues.

V and J are TRBV27 and TRBJ1-6, with D maybe TRBD1 (5 bases). The CDR3 has 12 amino acids. Looked up from germline, CDR1 is MNHEY and CDR2 is SMNVEV (reference sequence). Trimming took 5 bases from V and 12 from J, leaving 11 bases between them. The CDR3 loop reads CASSEGEQPLHF. CDR3 nucleotide sequence: TGTGCCAGCAGTGAAGGGGAACAACCCCTCCACTTT.

The sample holds one count of this clone. The chain has TRBV2 and TRBJ2-7; D might be TRBD2 (6 bases). Per the germline V gene, CDR1 is SNHLY and CDR2 is FYNNEI. The ends were cut back, 7 bases at V and 6 bases at J, with 19 bases in the middle. The CDR3 runs to 14 residues. This CDR3 is CASTFIGGVGEQYF. The DNA for the CDR3 is TGTGCCAGCACCTTCATCGGAGGGGTAGGCGAGCAGTACTTC.

This chain joins TRBV28 and TRBJ1-6; D unclear. Germline CDR1 and CDR2: MDHEN and SYDVKM. The V end was cut by 2 bases, the J end by 6 bases, with 17 bases between. The CDR3 has 17 residues. CDR3 in amino acids: CASSLMVGGTGNSPLHF. The DNA of the CDR3 is TGTGCCAGCAGTTTAATGGTGGGAGGTACGGGTAATTCACCCCTCCACTTT.

J is TRBJ1-1 and V is TRBV10-3, with 9 positions matching TRBD1. The V gene end was trimmed by 6 bases and the J gene end by 4 bases; junction bases not matched to a gene: 3. Germline V CDR1 and CDR2: ENHRY, SYGVKD. The CDR3 contains 13 residues. The CDR3 here is CAIRQGAGTEAFF. CDR3 DNA: TGTGCCATCAGACAGGGGGCGGGCACTGAAGCTTTCTTT.

Of note for this clone: Other DNA sequences in this specimen translate into the identical CDR3. The rearrangement links TRBV5-4 to TRBJ1-1; D is ambiguous. The CDR3 is made up of 13 amino acids. V was cut by 3 bases and J by 2 bases, with 8 bases left in between. Germline assignment: CDR1 SGHNT and CDR2 YYREEE (reference sequence). The CDR3 nucleotides are TGTGCCAGCAGCTCAGTTCTTAACACTGAAGCTTTCTTT. It is translated as CASSSVLNTEAFF.

This clone was seen a single time. The chain combines TRBV28 with TRBJ1-5; 8 bases are a match to TRBD1. Trimming at V came to 8 bases and at J to 0 bases, leaving 6 bases not matched to a gene. Germline assignment: CDR1 MDHEN and CDR2 SYDVKM. This CDR3 region has 15 residues. CDR3: CASLRQGFSNQPQHF. The DNA for the CDR3 is TGTGCCAGCCTACGACAGGGGTTTAGCAATCAGCCCCAGCATTTT.

This clone has a count of ten or more. The chain employs TRBV2 and TRBJ1-2; D is ambiguous. Germline V lookup: CDR1 SNHLY, CDR2 FYNNEI. The CDR3 covers 16 residues. V lost 3 bases and J lost 8, with 22 bases in between. DNA of the CDR3: TGTGCCAGCAGTGATTTTAAGAGGCTTTTTGGCGAAGGCTACACCTTC. Protein sequence: CASSDFKRLFGEGYTF.

This chain links TRBV5-6 with TRBJ1-2; no clear D gene. Germline V gives CDR1 SGHDT, CDR2 YYEEEE. CDR3 length equals 14 residues. The V end lost 0 bases, the J end lost 2 bases, and 8 bases lay between the germline ends. The CDR3 sequence is CASSLGSRNYGYTF. DNA of the CDR3: TGTGCCAGCAGCTTGGGTAGCAGAAACTATGGCTACACCTTC.

The chain is built from TRBV18 and TRBJ2-7; D may be TRBD1 (5 bases). Trimming shortened V by 2 bases and J by 0 bases, and 8 bases separated the two germline ends. Germline-derived CDR1 and CDR2 are KGHSH and LQKENI. The CDR3 runs 14 residues. The CDR3 spells CASSPSRVSYEQYF. The DNA of the CDR3 is TGTGCCAGCTCACCAAGCAGGGTCTCCTACGAGCAGTACTTC.

The V and J genes are TRBV5-1 and TRBJ1-1; the match to TRBD1 covers 9 bases. The CDR3 has 16 amino acids. The germline V gene has CDR1 SGHRS and CDR2 YFSETQ. V lost 3 bases, J lost 3 bases, and 9 bases stayed unmatched. The CDR3 loop reads CASSYRGQGADTEAFF. Written as DNA, the CDR3 is TGCGCCAGCAGCTACAGGGGACAGGGCGCAGACACTGAAGCTTTCTTT.

This clone was recorded a few times. This chain uses TRBV7-8 with TRBJ2-6, with 9 positions matching TRBD1. Germline assignment: CDR1 SGHVS and CDR2 FQNEAQ. The CDR3 consists of 20 residues. V shed 5 bases, J shed 2 bases, and the junction held 16 bases outside the gene matches. The CDR3 coding sequence is TGTGCCAGCAGCAAACACTTAACGGGGACAGGGTCGGCTGGGGCCAACGTCCTGACTTTC. It translates to CASSKHLTGTGSAGANVLTF.

The J gene is TRBJ2-1, the V gene TRBV2, with D unclear. The CDR3 spans 13 residues. Trimming stripped 5 bases from V and 4 bases from J, with 9 bases between. Germline V gene data show CDR1 as SNHLY and CDR2 as FYNNEI. The CDR3 coding sequence is TGTGCCAGCAGTAGACTTAGGTACAATGAGCAGTTCTTC. This gives the protein CASSRLRYNEQFF.

The chain uses TRBV3-1 (or the pseudogene TRBV3-2) and TRBJ1-1, with TRBD1 matching 7 bases. This CDR3 is built from 14 residues. The J segment lost 4 bases and the V segment lost 4 bases, leaving 6 bases of the junction unmatched. Per germline, CDR1 LGHDT and CDR2 YNNKEL (reference sequence). The CDR3 loop reads CASSPGTVSTEAFF. DNA for the CDR3: TGTGCCAGCAGCCCTGGGACAGTCTCCACTGAAGCTTTCTTT.

The chain joins TRBV3-1 (or the pseudogene TRBV3-2) to TRBJ2-7; D is ambiguous. Trimming took 8 bases from V and 4 from J, leaving 21 bases between them. Germline V gene data show CDR1 as LGHDT and CDR2 as YNNKEL (reference sequence). There are 15 residues in the CDR3. CDR3 in DNA: TGTGCCAGCTCGGCCGGCCGTAAGAGAGGATACGAGCAGTACTTC. Its protein product is CASSAGRKRGYEQYF.

This chain joins TRBV6-5 and TRBJ1-6; D not certain. The CDR3 consists of 14 residues. Germline loops: CDR1 MNHEY, CDR2 SVGAGI. Trimming left V 2 bases short and J 10 bases short, with 12 bases between. The CDR3 region has the DNA TGTGCCAGCAGTTACACAGCACAAGTCTCACCCCTCCACTTT. Its protein product is CASSYTAQVSPLHF.

The CDR3 loop reads CASSYPTSGGPLPTDTQYF. The CDR3 DNA reads as TGTGCCAGCAGTTACCCGACTAGCGGGGGGCCCCTACCCACAGATACGCAGTATTTT. The chain links TRBV6-2 or TRBV6-3 to TRBJ2-3; 13 positions agree with TRBD2. After removal of 2 bases from V and 2 bases from J, the junction contained 10 bases not matched to a gene. Germline V CDR1 and CDR2: MNHEY, SVGEGT. CDR3 length: 19 amino acids.

The chain uses TRBV24-1 and TRBJ2-1; D is perhaps TRBD2 (6 bases). The CDR3 is 15 amino acids. V gave up 6 bases and J gave up 6 bases, with 17 bases separating them. The germline V gene encodes CDR1 KGHDR and CDR2 SFDVKD. The CDR3 bases are TGTGCCACCAGTCTGCGGGGTTCAAGAATCAATGAGCAGTTCTTC. Translating gives CATSLRGSRINEQFF.

A single count supports this clone. This chain joins TRBV4-1 and TRBJ2-2, with 7 bases lining up with TRBD2. Germline values: CDR1 MGHRA, CDR2 YSYEKL. The length of the CDR3 is 16 residues. Trimming cost V 2 bases and J 0 bases; bases outside gene matches: 3. In nucleotides, the CDR3 is TGCGCCAGCAGCCAACGACTAGCCGCGAACACCGGGGAGCTGTTTTTT. This encodes CASSQRLAANTGELFF.

J is TRBJ1-1 and V is TRBV24-1; no clear D gene. The germline CDR1 and CDR2 sequences are KGHDR and SFDVKD. The CDR3 spans 15 residues. Between the trimmed V and J ends, which lost 3 bases and 1 base, there was a span of 11 bases. Here the CDR3 DNA reads TGTGCCACCAGTGATACCCGCCGGGGGAACACTGAAGCTTTCTTT. It codes for CATSDTRRGNTEAFF.

The chain joins TRBV27 to TRBJ2-7, with D possibly being TRBD1 (5 bases). Per germline, CDR1 MNHEY and CDR2 SMNVEV (reference sequence). V lost 6 bases to trimming and J lost 4 bases, with 16 bases between them. The CDR3 sequence is 14 residues long. DNA for the CDR3: TGTGCCAGCAGGCCACCAGGGTCGCGGTACGAGCAGTACTTC. This codes for CASRPPGSRYEQYF.

This clone was seen once. V usage is TRBV7-8 and J usage is TRBJ2-7; 8 bases are shared with TRBD1. The V and J ends lost 5 bases and 0 bases, in that order; junction bases with no gene match: 18. CDR1 and CDR2 from the germline V gene are SGHVS and FQNEAQ. The CDR3 consists of 19 residues. The CDR3 DNA is TGTGCCAGCAGCCCGGAGACAGGGGCGACTCTGAAAATCTCCTACGAGCAGTACTTC. This sequence encodes CASSPETGATLKISYEQYF.